This entry lists 31 T cell receptor beta chains sequenced from one sample in a study of Graves' ophthalmopathy and Graves' hyperthyroidism (dated by TCRdb to the late 2010s). Sequencing relied on an Illumina HiSeq 2000. For repertoire sequencing, the TCR beta CDR3 regions were amplified from RNA transcripts. The first round of RT-PCR was done with HTBI primers and the Qiagen OneStep RT-PCR kit, and was followed by a second round of multiplex PCR, then size selection and purification. TCRdb reprocessing: public reads trimmed at Q25 with fastp, clones called with MiXCR, in-frame beta chains kept. Each record represents a unique CDR3 protein, reported with the most common genes and DNA among its rows. Present in this sample are 650,000 to 800,000 distinct CDR3 sequences, roughly two fifths of which were seen just once. The ten largest clones take up roughly 3% of the sample. The specimen was peripheral blood. The receptors here all came from an adult man with Graves' ophthalmopathy.

This clonotype has just a few counts. This chain links TRBV10-3 with TRBJ1-5; TRBD1 aligns across 7 bases. Germline loops: CDR1 ENHRY, CDR2 SYGVKD. This CDR3 has 16 residues. With V trimmed by 10 bases and J by 3 bases, 15 bases remained unmatched. The CDR3 sequence is CASRSGQNNINQPQHF. The CDR3 region has the DNA TGTGCCAGCAGATCGGGACAGAACAACATCAATCAGCCCCAGCATTTT.

This clonotype has ten or more counts. The rearrangement joins TRBV7-9 to TRBJ1-2; D might be TRBD1 (5 bases). CDR3 length: 12 residues. Germline V gives CDR1 SEHNR, CDR2 FQNEAQ (reference sequence). V lost 6 bases and J 8 bases, leaving 13 bases between the germline ends. CDR3 in DNA: TGTGCCAGCAGGGGATCCGGGGACGGCTACACCTTC. It translates to CASRGSGDGYTF.

This clonotype was picked up a small number of times. The rearrangement uses TRBV5-1 and TRBJ2-2; unclear D gene. The CDR3 runs to 14 residues. V lost 4 bases and J 6 bases, leaving 13 bases between the germline ends. Germline values: CDR1 SGHRS, CDR2 YFSETQ. The CDR3 spells CASSDGVGPGELFF. The CDR3 region has the DNA TGCGCCAGCAGCGATGGGGTTGGGCCCGGGGAGCTGTTTTTT.

Of note for this clonotype: Relative to the germline gene, one junction end is altered; a read error may explain this. The rearrangement uses TRBV7-9 and TRBJ1-1; D might be TRBD1 (5 bases). The CDR3 totals 9 residues. Looked up from germline, CDR1 is SEHNR and CDR2 is FQNEAQ (reference sequence). CDR3 nucleotides: TGTGCCAGCAGCCTGGGGACGGATTTT. Encoded protein: CASSLGTDF.

Note on this clonotype: This may come from a read error, since a much larger clone is one base off. This chain joins TRBV29-1 and TRBJ2-7; 10 bases match TRBD1. Germline CDR1 and CDR2: SQVTM and ANQGSEA. The CDR3 is made up of 13 amino acids. CDR3 sequence reads: CASGTGEPYEQYF. The CDR3 nucleotides read TGTGCCTCCGGGACAGGGGAACCCTACGAGCAGTACTTC.

Concerning this clonotype itself: A much larger clone differs by one base, so this may be a read error. The J gene is TRBJ1-5, the V gene TRBV6-1; D perhaps matches TRBD1 (5 bases). The CDR3 loop spans 14 amino acids. Germline V gene sequence: CDR1 MNHNS, CDR2 SASEGT. The CDR3 DNA reads TGTGCCAGCGGTGAAGGGGCGGAAGGACAGCCCCAGCATTTT. This sequence encodes CASGEGAEGQPQHF.

The chain carries TRBV25-1 and TRBJ2-5, with D hard to call. The CDR3 spans 13 residues. Germline V gene data show CDR1 as MGHDK and CDR2 as SYGVNS. The V and J ends lost 6 bases and 4 bases respectively, with 12 bases between them. The CDR3 DNA sequence: TGTGCCAGCAGCGAAGATAGATCAGAGACCCAGTACTTC. It is translated as CASSEDRSETQYF.

This clonotype has at least ten counts. The genes are TRBV19 and TRBJ1-5; no firm D call. The CDR3 is made up of 13 amino acids. The V gene's germline CDR1 is LNHDA and CDR2 SQIVND (reference sequence). Trimming removed 5 bases from V and 4 bases from J, with 9 bases in between. For the CDR3, the DNA is TGTGCCAGTAGTCAACTGGTTAATCAGCCCCAGCATTTT. This gives the protein CASSQLVNQPQHF.

This clonotype has a count of ten or more. This chain connects TRBV7-9 to TRBJ2-2, with 9 bases identical to TRBD1. This CDR3 comprises 15 residues. The V gene end was trimmed by 6 bases and the J gene end by 2 bases; junction bases not matched to a gene: 4. Germline V CDR1 and CDR2: SEHNR, FQNEAQ (reference sequence). The CDR3 DNA is TGTGCCAGCAGGGGGACAGGGACAAACACCGGGGAGCTGTTTTTT. It translates to CASRGTGTNTGELFF. Based on the CDR3 plus reference TRBV7-9 and TRBJ2-2, the full variable domain is DTGVSQNPRHKITKRGQNVTFRCDPISEHNRLYWYRQTLGQGPEFLTYFQNEAQLEKSRLLSDRFSAERPKGSFSTLEIQRTEQGDSAMYLCASRGTGTNTGELFFGEGSRLTVL.

The chain joins TRBV25-1 to TRBJ2-7, with 11 bases that match TRBD1. Germline values: CDR1 MGHDK, CDR2 SYGVNS. This CDR3 spans 14 amino acids. V shed 7 bases and J 6 bases; nucleotides not matched to a gene: 8. CDR3 residues: CASIRDRGSSEQYF. The CDR3 bases are TGTGCCAGCATACGGGACAGGGGGTCGAGCGAGCAGTACTTC.

This chain joins TRBV25-1 and TRBJ2-1; D is perhaps TRBD1 (6 bases). Matching the DNA end better, TRBJ2-7 makes the J call doubtful. Germline V gene sequence: CDR1 MGHDK, CDR2 SYGVNS. This CDR3 comprises 15 residues. CDR3 bases: TGTGCCAGCACCGGACAGTTGAGCTCCTACAATGAGCAGTACTTC. This codes for CASTGQLSSYNEQYF.

About this clonotype itself: This sequence may be a read error, since a much larger clone differs from it by one base. The chain joins TRBV5-6 to TRBJ1-1; D gene unclear. In germline, CDR1 is SGHDT, CDR2 YYEEEE. This CDR3 comprises 13 residues. Written as DNA, the CDR3 is TGTGCCTGCAGCTTGGATGTGAAATCTGAAGCTTTCTTT. Its translation is CACSLDVKSEAFF. Variable domain in full (rest from reference TRBV5-6 and TRBJ1-1): DAGVTQSPTHLIKTRGQQVTLRCSPKSGHDTVSWYQQALGQGPQFIFQYYEEEERQRGNFPDRFSGHQFPNYSSELNVNALLLGDSALYLCACSLDVKSEAFFGQGTRLTVV.

A word on this clonotype: The junction departs from germline at one end; a sequencing error may be responsible. The rearrangement links TRBV10-3 to TRBJ2-6; maybe TRBD1 (5 bases). CDR3 length equals 12 residues. Germline V CDR1 and CDR2: ENHRY, SYGVKD. The CDR3 is CAIEAGANILTF. In DNA, the CDR3 is TGTGCCATCGAGGCTGGGGCCAACATCCTGACATTC.

The rearrangement joins TRBV2 to TRBJ1-2; 7 bases are shared with TRBD1. Germline trimming cut 8 bases from V and 8 bases from J; bases unmatched to any gene: 8. The CDR3 is made up of 12 amino acids. CDR1 is SNHLY, CDR2 FYNNEI, per germline. The CDR3 DNA reads as TGTGCCAGCCGGGGACAGACTTCGGGCTACACCTTC. As protein: CASRGQTSGYTF.

In this sample, this clonotype turned up a few times. This sequence joins TRBV19 and TRBJ2-7, with 14 bases identical to TRBD2. With 4 bases clipped from V and 5 bases from J, the junction kept 4 bases outside the gene matches. The germline V gene encodes CDR1 LNHDA and CDR2 SQIVND (reference sequence). The CDR3 covers 15 residues. CDR3 sequence: CASSSGLAGGHEQYF. The CDR3, as DNA: TGTGCCAGTAGTAGTGGACTAGCGGGAGGCCACGAGCAGTACTTC.

This clonotype was detected ten times or more. J is TRBJ2-7 and V is TRBV9, with 7 bases lining up with TRBD2. Germline CDR1 reads SGDLS; CDR2 reads YYNGEE. The CDR3 loop spans 12 amino acids. J was trimmed by 6 bases and V by 3 bases; bases with no gene match: 3. DNA of the CDR3: TGTGCCAGCAGCGGGACGGGGGGCGAGCAGTACTTC. This translates into CASSGTGGEQYF.

In this sample, this clonotype turned up a few times. This chain links TRBV4-1 with TRBJ1-5; 7 bases are a match to TRBD1. J was trimmed by 5 bases and V by 9 bases; bases with no gene match: 10. Germline V CDR1 and CDR2: MGHRA, YSYEKL. This CDR3 is 14 amino acids long. The CDR3 coding sequence is TGCGCCAGTTCTCGCAGGGGGGTCGATCAGCCCCAGCATTTT. This sequence encodes CASSRRGVDQPQHF.

As for this clonotype: A much larger clone lies one base from this, so it may be a read error. The gene calls are TRBV7-8 and TRBJ2-7; D gene ambiguous. This CDR3 region has 15 residues. Deletions cut 1 base from V and 9 bases from J, with 19 bases between. In germline, CDR1 is SGHVS, CDR2 FQNEAQ. CDR3 residues: CASSLGHRSVDGQYF. CDR3 nucleotide sequence: TGTGCCAGCAGCTTAGGTCATCGCTCTGTCGACGGGCAGTACTTC.

This clonotype was found many times. An end of the junction differs from the germline gene, which may be a read error. The rearrangement links TRBV5-1 to TRBJ2-6; unclear D gene. This CDR3 comprises 14 residues. Per the germline V gene, CDR1 is SGHRS and CDR2 is YFSETQ. The CDR3 is CASSLTGGANVLTF. The DNA for the CDR3 is TGTGCCAGCAGCTTAACCGGAGGGGCCAACGTCCTGACTTTC.

Ten or more counts support this clonotype. Compared with germline, one end of the junction differs, possibly owing to a read error. The chain links TRBV2 to TRBJ2-6, with D hard to call. CDR3 size: 17 residues. Looked up from germline, CDR1 is SNHLY and CDR2 is FYNNEI. The CDR3 region has the DNA TGTGCCAGCAGGGAAGCCTGGCGACTTACCGGGGCCAACGTCCTGACTTTC. It translates to CASREAWRLTGANVLTF.

This chain joins TRBV7-6 and TRBJ2-7, with 9 bases that match TRBD1. The germline V gene encodes CDR1 SGHVS and CDR2 FNYEAQ. The CDR3 length is 16 residues. The junction had 11 bases not matched to a gene; V was cut back by 3 bases and J by 5 bases. The CDR3 DNA reads as TGTGCCAGCAGCTTCGACAGGGGGGGGGGCCAGAACGAGCAGTACTTC. This sequence encodes CASSFDRGGGQNEQYF.

The chain employs TRBV5-1 and TRBJ2-7; D is possibly TRBD1 (6 bases). Trimming took 4 bases from V and 11 from J, leaving 16 bases between them. Germline lookup yields CDR1 SGHRS and CDR2 YFSETQ. This CDR3 region has 12 residues. The CDR3 region is CASSLEDREEYF. The CDR3 DNA follows: TGCGCCAGCAGCCTGGAGGACAGAGAGGAGTACTTC.

The chain joins TRBV12-5 to TRBJ2-7, with 7 nucleotides matching TRBD1. Germline trimming cut 6 bases from V and 5 bases from J; bases unmatched to any gene: 10. The CDR3 totals 14 residues. Germline-derived CDR1 and CDR2 are LGHNT and FRNRAP. CDR3 in amino acids: CASGRRDSLHEQYF. The CDR3 nucleotides read TGTGCTAGTGGCCGACGGGACAGCCTCCACGAGCAGTACTTC.

This clonotype turned up a few times. The rearrangement links TRBV6-2 or TRBV6-3 to TRBJ1-1; 9 bases agree with TRBD1. Germline lookup yields CDR1 MNHEY and CDR2 SVGEGT. Trimming removed 5 bases from V and 5 bases from J; junction bases left unmatched: 6. The CDR3 runs 14 residues. This CDR3 reads CASSGGQGTTEAFF. As DNA, the CDR3 is TGTGCCAGCAGTGGAGGACAGGGGACGACTGAAGCTTTCTTT.

This clonotype was detected once. This chain joins TRBV7-9 and TRBJ2-5; D may be TRBD2 (6 bases). The CDR3 length is 15 residues. The germline V and J ends were trimmed by 5 bases and 6 bases, with 19 bases remaining between them. CDR1 is SEHNR and CDR2 is FQNEAQ in the germline V gene (reference sequence). The CDR3 protein is CASSTGGGRFKTQYF. CDR3 DNA sequence: TGTGCCAGCAGCACGGGTGGGGGGAGGTTTAAGACCCAGTACTTC.

This clonotype was detected only a few times. The CDR3 reads CASTGGAGYTF. The CDR3 DNA follows: TGTGCCAGCACAGGGGGCGCGGGCTACACCTTC. The chain combines TRBV6-1 with TRBJ1-2, with 8 bases aligning to TRBD1. The germline gives CDR1 MNHNS, CDR2 SASEGT. CDR3 length: 11 residues. The V and J ends lost 7 bases and 8 bases, in that order; junction bases with no gene match: 3.

The table lists this clonotype with many counts. CDR3 coding DNA: TGCGCCAGCACCCAGGGACAGGGGGTGTCCGGGGAGCTGTTTTTT. Translating gives CASTQGQGVSGELFF. The V call is TRBV10-2, the J call TRBJ2-2; 11 bases are shared with TRBD1. The CDR3 is made up of 15 amino acids. Trimming at V came to 7 bases and at J to 6 bases, leaving 7 bases not matched to a gene. Looked up from germline, CDR1 is WSHSY and CDR2 is SAAADI.

The chain employs TRBV5-4 and TRBJ1-2; no clear D gene. The CDR3 has 14 amino acids. V dropped 3 bases and J dropped 0 bases, with 9 bases sitting between them. Germline CDR1 reads SGHNT; CDR2 reads YYREEE (reference sequence). In DNA, the CDR3 is TGTGCCAGCAGCTCCGTCCAGGCTAACTATGGCTACACCTTC. Protein product: CASSSVQANYGYTF.

This clonotype appeared many times. This chain joins TRBV2 and TRBJ2-7, with D possibly matching TRBD2 (5 bases). Per the germline V gene, CDR1 is SNHLY and CDR2 is FYNNEI. V was trimmed by 6 bases and J by 4 bases, leaving 10 bases between them. CDR3 size: 12 residues. The chain's CDR3 is CASRRGNYEQYF. CDR3 in DNA: TGTGCCAGCAGACGGGGTAATTACGAGCAGTACTTC.

This clonotype was observed a handful of times. The chain combines TRBV20-1 with TRBJ1-1; D not certain. Deletions cut 4 bases from V and 0 bases from J, with 9 bases between. In germline, CDR1 is DFQATT, CDR2 SNEGSKA (reference sequence). The CDR3 has 13 residues. This chain's CDR3 is CSAKDGLNTEAFF. The CDR3 DNA sequence: TGCAGTGCTAAGGACGGTTTGAACACTGAAGCTTTCTTT.

About this clonotype itself: Mismatch with germline at one junction end may stem from a read error. This sequence joins TRBV10-2 and TRBJ1-2; unclear D gene. Per the germline V gene, CDR1 is WSHSY and CDR2 is SAAADI. The CDR3 runs 13 residues. In DNA, the CDR3 is TGCGCCATCAGTGCGGAGAAGGTTTCTGGCTACACCTTC. This sequence encodes CAISAEKVSGYTF.